This TCR beta chain was sequenced for a study of shared T cell receptors in the human thymus. Measured with immunoSEQ multiplex PCR; TCRdb has only the in-frame clones, and not every one. The sample carries 600,000 to 900,000 clones, approximately 83% recorded once. V was cut by 6 bases and J by 4 bases, with 9 bases left in between. The CDR3 has 12 residues. The V gene's germline CDR1 is MDHEN and CDR2 SYDVKM. A further study also used this sample, focusing on human thymus T cells. As reported in that work: Thymic and blood repertoires appeared to display a bias in their usage of V and J genes.

The sequence derives from a girl under three years old with a congenital heart defect. Sequencing input: thymocytes. J is TRBJ1-2 and V is TRBV28, with a weak D call TRBD1 (5 bases). CDR3 region: CASRGHGYGYTF. The DNA of the CDR3 is TGTGCCAGCAGGGGGCACGGCTATGGCTACACCTTC.